The 3 T cell receptor beta chains below all came from one sample that was sequenced in a study of PD-1 blockade in mismatch repair-deficient tumors. Data came from immunoSEQ multiplex PCR; TCRdb stores just in-frame clones and leaves some out. The sample has around 68,000 clones; approximately 78% are singletons. The sequencing here drew on peripheral blood, taken 2 weeks after starting pembrolizumab. These receptors were taken from an adult with mismatch repair-deficient cancer.

The V and J genes are TRBV7-9 and TRBJ2-1; 7 bases fit TRBD2. CDR1 and CDR2 (germline): SEHNR, FQNEAQ (reference sequence). The CDR3 runs to 14 residues. Trimming at V came to 5 bases and at J to 7 bases, leaving 8 bases not matched to a gene. The CDR3 DNA sequence: TGTGCCAGCAGCCCCGTAGGGAGGGCAAATGAGCAGTTCTTC. Its translation is CASSPVGRANEQFF.

The chain carries TRBV10-2 and TRBJ2-5, with D unresolved. Trimming removed 2 bases at V and 5 bases at J, with 6 bases between. Germline lookup yields CDR1 WSHSY and CDR2 SAAADI. The CDR3 loop spans 12 amino acids. The CDR3 loop is CASSEVLETQYF. The CDR3 DNA follows: TGCGCCAGCAGTGAGGTACTGGAGACCCAGTACTTC.

V is TRBV10-3 and J is TRBJ1-1; D ambiguous. The CDR3 extends over 13 amino acids. V gave up 6 bases and J gave up 1 base, with 9 bases separating them. Germline assignment: CDR1 ENHRY and CDR2 SYGVKD. Here the CDR3 reads CAISISQNTEAFF. DNA of the CDR3: TGTGCCATCAGCATTTCACAGAACACTGAAGCTTTCTTT.